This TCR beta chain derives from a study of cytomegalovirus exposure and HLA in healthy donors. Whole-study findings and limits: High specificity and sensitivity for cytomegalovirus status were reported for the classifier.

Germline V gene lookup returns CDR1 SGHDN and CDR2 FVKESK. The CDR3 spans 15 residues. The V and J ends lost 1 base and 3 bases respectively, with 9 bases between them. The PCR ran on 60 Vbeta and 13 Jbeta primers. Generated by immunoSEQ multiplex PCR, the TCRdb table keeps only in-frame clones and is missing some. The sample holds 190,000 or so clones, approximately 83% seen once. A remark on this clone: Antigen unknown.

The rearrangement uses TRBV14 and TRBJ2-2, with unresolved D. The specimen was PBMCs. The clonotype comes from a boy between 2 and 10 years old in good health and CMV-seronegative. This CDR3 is CASSQVPRYTGELFF. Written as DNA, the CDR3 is TGTGCCAGCAGCCAAGTTCCCAGGTACACCGGGGAGCTGTTTTTT.